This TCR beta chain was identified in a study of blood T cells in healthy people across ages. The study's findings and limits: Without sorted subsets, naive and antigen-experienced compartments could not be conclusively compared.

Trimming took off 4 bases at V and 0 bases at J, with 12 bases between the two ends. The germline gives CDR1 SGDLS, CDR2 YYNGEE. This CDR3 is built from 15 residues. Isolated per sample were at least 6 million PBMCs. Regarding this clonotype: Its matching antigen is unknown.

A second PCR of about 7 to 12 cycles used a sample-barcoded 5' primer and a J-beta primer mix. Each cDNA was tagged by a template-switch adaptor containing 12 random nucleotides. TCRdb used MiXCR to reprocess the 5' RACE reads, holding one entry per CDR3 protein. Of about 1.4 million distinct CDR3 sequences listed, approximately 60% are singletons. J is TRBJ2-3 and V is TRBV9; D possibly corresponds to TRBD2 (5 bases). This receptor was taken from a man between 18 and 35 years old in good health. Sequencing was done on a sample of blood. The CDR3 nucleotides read TGTGCCAGCAGCTCCTGGGAGCAGAGCACAGATACGCAGTATTTT. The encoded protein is CASSSWEQSTDTQYF. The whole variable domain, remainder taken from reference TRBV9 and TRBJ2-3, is DSGVTQTPKHLITATGQRVTLRCSPRSGDLSVYWYQQSLDQGLQFLIQYYNGEERAKGNILERFSAQQFPDLHSELNLSSLELGDSALYFCASSSWEQSTDTQYFGPGTRLTVL.